This T cell receptor beta chain was found in a study of cytomegalovirus exposure and HLA in healthy donors. Study-wide points: Near-uniform donor sequencing depth was presumed by presence/absence analyses.

It was with 60 Vbeta and 13 Jbeta primers that the PCR ran. Produced via immunoSEQ multiplex PCR; TCRdb's table is partial and in-frame only. The sample lists about 96,000 clones, roughly 79% occurring once. Germline CDR1 PRHDT, CDR2 FYEKMQ (reference sequence). Trimming cost V 4 bases and J 2 bases; bases outside gene matches: 9. The CDR3 is 16 amino acids. Comment on this clone: Its antigen is still unknown.

Input material: PBMCs. This clonotype was obtained from a woman aged 70-85 years in good health and CMV-seropositive. This rearrangement joins TRBV13 to TRBJ2-5, with 8 positions matching TRBD1. The CDR3 DNA is TGTGCCAGCAGCTCCCTACAGGGGGAGAGGCAAGAGACCCAGTACTTC. Protein sequence: CASSSLQGERQETQYF.